One and the same sample provided the 32 T cell receptor beta chains below, sequenced in a study of spatial heterogeneity in lung cancer. Study-wide points: Expanded alpha and beta TCR counts within tumors tracked tumor mutation counts.

No antigen is known for these receptors. Time point noted: sample taken at primary tumor resection. TCRdb called the 5' RACE reads again in MiXCR, with one record for every CDR3 protein. Here the sample spans about 23,000 distinct CDR3 sequences, approximately 4.8% being singletons. The source material was lung tumor tissue, sampled at surgery. The origin of the receptors is a male donor with early-stage non-small cell lung cancer.

This clonotype has at least ten counts. The chain has TRBV20-1 and TRBJ2-1; D remains ambiguous. Germline V gene sequence: CDR1 DFQATT, CDR2 SNEGSKA (reference sequence). CDR3 length equals 12 residues. The V end was cut by 4 bases, the J end by 6 bases, with 10 bases between. The CDR3 loop is CSATVYTNEQFF. The CDR3 coding sequence is TGCAGTGCTACAGTCTACACCAATGAGCAGTTCTTC.

This clonotype was counted ten times or more. The chain joins TRBV29-1 to TRBJ2-3; D remains unclear. Trimming removed 5 bases at V and 3 bases at J, with 15 bases between. Germline V gene data show CDR1 as SQVTM and CDR2 as ANQGSEA. The CDR3 contains 14 residues. CDR3 nucleotides: TGCAGCGTTTCTGCCTCGGTTGGGACAGATACGCAGTATTTT. Its translation: CSVSASVGTDTQYF.

This clonotype was seen repeatedly, ten times or more. This sequence joins TRBV5-1 and TRBJ2-3; D is perhaps TRBD2 (7 bases). V lost 7 bases and J 2 bases, leaving 11 bases between the germline ends. The CDR3 totals 13 residues. Germline CDR1 SGHRS, CDR2 YFSETQ. CDR3 sequence: CASAGGHTDTQYF. Here the CDR3 DNA reads TGCGCCAGCGCCGGGGGGCACACAGATACGCAGTATTTT. The full variable domain, in which reference TRBV5-1 and TRBJ2-3 provide the parts outside the CDR3, is KAGVTQTPRYLIKTRGQQVTLSCSPISGHRSVSWYQQTPGQGLQFLFEYFSETQRNKGNFPGRFSGRQFSNSRSEMNVSTLELGDSALYLCASAGGHTDTQYFGPGTRLTVL.

This clonotype has at least ten counts. V is TRBV7-2 and J is TRBJ2-5, with 16 nucleotides matching TRBD2. The CDR3 covers 16 residues. V shed 5 bases and J 5 bases; nucleotides not matched to a gene: 5. Germline V gene data show CDR1 as SGHTA and CDR2 as FQGNSA. The CDR3: CASSRGLAGGRETQYF. The CDR3 region has the DNA TGTGCCAGCAGCCGGGGACTAGCGGGAGGGAGGGAGACCCAGTACTTC. The full variable domain, rest sourced from reference TRBV7-2 and TRBJ2-5, is GAGVSQSPSNKVTEKGKDVELRCDPISGHTALYWYRQSLGQGLEFLIYFQGNSAPDKSGLPSDRFSAERTGGSVSTLTIQRTQQEDSAVYLCASSRGLAGGRETQYFGPGTRLLVL.

The chain has TRBV28 and TRBJ1-5, with 7 bases that match TRBD1. V lost 6 bases, J lost 4 bases, and 12 bases stayed unmatched. CDR1 is MDHEN and CDR2 is SYDVKM in the germline V gene. The CDR3 is 16 amino acids. The DNA for the CDR3 is TGTGCCAGCAGCTGGGACAGCGGGAGGCGAAATCAGCCCCAGCATTTT. It is translated as CASSWDSGRRNQPQHF.

In this sample, this clonotype turned up many times. This chain connects TRBV7-2 to TRBJ2-1; TRBD2 aligns across 8 bases. This CDR3 comprises 14 residues. With V trimmed by 2 bases and J by 8 bases, 5 bases remained unmatched. Germline V CDR1 and CDR2: SGHTA, FQGNSA. The CDR3 region is CASSLTGGPHEQFF. The CDR3 DNA reads TGTGCCAGCAGCTTAACGGGAGGGCCCCATGAGCAGTTCTTC.

This clonotype appeared many times. The V and J genes are TRBV7-9 and TRBJ1-6; maybe TRBD1 (5 bases). V was shortened by 5 bases and J by 7 bases, with 9 bases between the two germline ends. CDR1 is SEHNR and CDR2 is FQNEAQ in the germline V gene (reference sequence). The length of the CDR3 is 13 residues. The DNA of the CDR3 is TGTGCCAGCAGCACCCAGGGAAATTCACCCCTCCACTTT. Translated, it gives CASSTQGNSPLHF.

This clonotype was observed at least ten times. The CDR3 protein is CSALSPPNEQFF. In DNA, the CDR3 is TGCAGCGCACTCTCTCCCCCAAATGAGCAGTTCTTC. J is TRBJ2-1 and V is TRBV29-1; D is uncertain. The ends were cut back, 7 bases at V and 7 bases at J, with 14 bases in the middle. Germline CDR1 is SQVTM and CDR2 is ANQGSEA. The CDR3 length is 12 residues.

This clonotype was counted many times. In nucleotides, the CDR3 is TGTGCCAGCAGTTTGTTCTTAGATCTTAAAGAGACCCAGTACTTC. Its translation is CASSLFLDLKETQYF. The J gene is TRBJ2-5, the V gene TRBV28; no reliable D call. The germline V gene has CDR1 MDHEN and CDR2 SYDVKM. This CDR3 spans 15 amino acids. Deletions cut 3 bases from V and 3 bases from J, with 14 bases between.

This clonotype was counted ten times or more. The gene calls are TRBV6-6 and TRBJ2-3; D is perhaps TRBD2 (6 bases). Germline-derived CDR1 and CDR2 are MNHNY and SVGAGI (reference sequence). This CDR3 region has 15 residues. Trimming stripped 6 bases from V and 2 bases from J, with 15 bases between. CDR3 residues: CASSPLLADTDTQYF. The CDR3 DNA sequence: TGTGCCAGCAGCCCTCTTTTAGCGGACACAGATACGCAGTATTTT.

This clonotype came up a few times. The chain combines TRBV6-2 or TRBV6-3 with TRBJ2-5; either TRBD1 or TRBD2 may fit D (5 bases each). The ends were cut back, 6 bases at V and 5 bases at J, with 13 bases in the middle. The germline CDR1 and CDR2 sequences are MNHEY and SVGEGT. The CDR3 is 13 amino acids. In nucleotides, the CDR3 is TGTGCCAGCAGGACCCAGGGACGGGAGACCCAGTACTTC. This sequence encodes CASRTQGRETQYF.

This sequence joins TRBV20-1 and TRBJ1-2; possible D gene TRBD1, 5 bases. V dropped 5 bases and J dropped 4 bases, with 17 bases sitting between them. The CDR3 contains 14 residues. Germline-derived CDR1 and CDR2 are DFQATT and SNEGSKA (reference sequence). The CDR3 bases are TGCAGTGCTCCGGGGGACCATGGGATCTATGGCTACACCTTC. Translated: CSAPGDHGIYGYTF.

This clonotype was recorded a few times. This rearrangement joins TRBV5-6 to TRBJ2-1, with D perhaps being TRBD1 or TRBD2 (5 bases each). V was shortened by 4 bases and J by 8 bases, with 19 bases between the two germline ends. Germline loops: CDR1 SGHDT, CDR2 YYEEEE. CDR3 length equals 15 residues. The CDR3 reads CASSRDLLPTDEQFF. The CDR3 DNA reads TGTGCCAGCAGCCGGGACCTCCTCCCTACGGATGAGCAGTTCTTC.

Points on this clonotype: A much larger clone is a single base away; this may be a read error. The chain carries TRBV11-2 and TRBJ1-6; D gene uncertain. The CDR3 totals 13 residues. CDR1 SGHAT and CDR2 FQNNGV come from the germline V gene. The CDR3 protein is CDSSLVAPSPPHF. The CDR3 bases are TGTGACAGCAGCTTGGTCGCTCCTTCACCCCCCCACTTT.

This clonotype was detected ten times or more. This rearrangement joins TRBV7-8 to TRBJ2-7, with D hard to call. Germline V CDR1 and CDR2: SGHVS, FQNEAQ. CDR3 length equals 14 residues. Trimming left V 5 bases short and J 4 bases short, with 15 bases between. DNA for the CDR3: TGTGCCAGCAGCGCCGCCGGCAGAGGTTACGAGCAGTACTTC. This codes for CASSAAGRGYEQYF.

The V call is TRBV28, the J call TRBJ2-7; either TRBD1 or TRBD2 may supply D (5 bases each). This CDR3 spans 12 amino acids. The V end was cut by 7 bases, the J end by 7 bases, with 14 bases between. Germline loops: CDR1 MDHEN, CDR2 SYDVKM. The CDR3 DNA is TGTGCCAGCAAAGCAGGGACGAGAGAGCAGTACTTC. This sequence encodes CASKAGTREQYF.

This chain connects TRBV7-9 to TRBJ2-1, with 9 bases matching TRBD1. J was trimmed by 2 bases and V by 7 bases; bases with no gene match: 6. Germline CDR1 and CDR2: SEHNR and FQNEAQ (reference sequence). The CDR3 has 15 residues. The CDR3 protein is CASTPGQGTYNEQFF. CDR3 sequence (DNA): TGTGCCAGCACCCCTGGACAGGGGACCTACAATGAGCAGTTCTTC.

At least ten counts were recorded for this clonotype. The DNA of the CDR3 is TGTGCCAGCAGTTTCGGGTTAGCCGGCGGGGAGCTGTTTTTT. This encodes CASSFGLAGGELFF. The chain employs TRBV28 and TRBJ2-2; D gene unclear. CDR1 and CDR2 from the germline V gene are MDHEN and SYDVKM. CDR3 length: 14 residues. V lost 3 bases to trimming and J lost 7 bases, with 12 bases between them. Full variable domain (missing parts from reference TRBV28 and TRBJ2-2): DVKVTQSSRYLVKRTGEKVFLECVQDMDHENMFWYRQDPGLGLRLIYFSYDVKMKEKGDIPEGYSVSREKKERFSLILESASTNQTSMYLCASSFGLAGGELFFGEGSRLTVL.

A few counts support this clonotype. This rearrangement joins TRBV10-3 to TRBJ2-2; 7 nucleotides match TRBD1. J lost 5 bases, V lost 8 bases, and 11 bases had no gene match. The CDR3 has 15 amino acids. CDR1 ENHRY and CDR2 SYGVKD come from the germline V gene. CDR3 sequence: CAIGRTGSFTGELFF. The CDR3 coding sequence is TGTGCCATCGGTAGGACAGGCAGCTTTACCGGGGAGCTGTTTTTT.

The table lists this clonotype with a few counts. The chain links TRBV5-1 to TRBJ1-1; 9 bases fit TRBD1. The trim removed 4 bases at V and 3 bases at J, leaving 7 bases unmatched. The germline V gene has CDR1 SGHRS and CDR2 YFSETQ. There are 15 residues in the CDR3. CDR3 residues: CASSPYRDRDTEAFF. DNA for the CDR3: TGCGCCAGCAGCCCATATCGGGACAGGGACACTGAAGCTTTCTTT. Looking up the rest from reference TRBV5-1 and TRBJ1-1 gives the full variable domain: KAGVTQTPRYLIKTRGQQVTLSCSPISGHRSVSWYQQTPGQGLQFLFEYFSETQRNKGNFPGRFSGRQFSNSRSEMNVSTLELGDSALYLCASSPYRDRDTEAFFGQGTRLTVV.

This clonotype was recorded at least ten times. The chain employs TRBV6-6 and TRBJ2-1, with D possibly TRBD1 on 5 matching bases. Deletions cut 4 bases from V and 0 bases from J, with 10 bases between. The CDR3 is 15 residues long. Germline V gene lookup returns CDR1 MNHNY and CDR2 SVGAGI (reference sequence). This CDR3 is CASSSGQTSYNEQFF. In nucleotides, the CDR3 is TGTGCCAGCAGTTCAGGGCAGACCTCCTACAATGAGCAGTTCTTC.

This clonotype was seen at least ten times. The chain recombines TRBV11-2 with TRBJ1-2; no clear D gene. The CDR3 has 14 amino acids. Between the trimmed V and J ends, which lost 3 bases and 2 bases, there was a span of 10 bases. Germline-derived CDR1 and CDR2 are SGHAT and FQNNGV. CDR3 DNA sequence: TGTGCCAGCAGCTTTAGAGGGCAGAACTATGGCTACACCTTC. Protein: CASSFRGQNYGYTF.

V gene TRBV6-6 combines with J gene TRBJ1-1; tentative D call: TRBD1 (6 bases). Trimming shortened V by 4 bases and J by 4 bases, and 13 bases separated the two germline ends. The germline V gene has CDR1 MNHNY and CDR2 SVGAGI (reference sequence). This CDR3 contains 14 residues. The CDR3 here is CASSSRGYVTEAFF. CDR3 DNA sequence: TGTGCCAGCAGTTCCAGGGGCTACGTCACTGAAGCTTTCTTT.

This chain uses TRBV2 with TRBJ2-3; 11 nucleotides agree with TRBD2. The germline CDR1 and CDR2 sequences are SNHLY and FYNNEI. V dropped 2 bases and J dropped 4; count of bases not matched to a gene: 2. This CDR3 is 15 amino acids long. CDR3 nucleotide sequence: TGTGCCAGCAGTGAACGACTAGCGGGATCAGATACGCAGTATTTT. The encoded protein is CASSERLAGSDTQYF.

This clonotype was found many times. Here the CDR3 reads CASSLGRGRANEQYF. For the CDR3, the DNA is TGTGCCAGCAGTTTAGGCCGCGGGAGGGCCAACGAGCAGTACTTC. This rearrangement joins TRBV27 to TRBJ2-7; 9 bases agree with TRBD2. The CDR3 extends over 15 amino acids. Germline loops: CDR1 MNHEY, CDR2 SMNVEV (reference sequence). V lost 2 bases to trimming and J lost 5 bases; unmatched junction nucleotides: 7.

This clonotype was counted at least ten times. V usage is TRBV3-1 and J usage is TRBJ2-1; 8 positions agree with TRBD1. The germline V gene has CDR1 LGHDT and CDR2 YNNKEL (reference sequence). Trimming took 6 bases from V and 3 from J; bases not matched to a gene: 10. CDR3 length: 16 residues. The CDR3 sequence: CASRPTGTGGYNEQFF. The DNA of the CDR3 is TGTGCCAGCAGGCCTACCGGGACAGGAGGCTACAATGAGCAGTTCTTC.

This clonotype has ten or more counts. This chain joins TRBV2 and TRBJ2-2, with D possibly matching TRBD1 (5 bases). Germline loops: CDR1 SNHLY, CDR2 FYNNEI. This CDR3 has 15 residues. V lost 3 bases and J 1 base, leaving 9 bases between the germline ends. CDR3 sequence: CASSEAQGNTGELFF. As DNA, the CDR3 is TGTGCCAGCAGTGAGGCGCAGGGGAACACCGGGGAGCTGTTTTTT.

This clonotype was recorded at least ten times. The rearrangement joins TRBV20-1 to TRBJ1-5; D call uncertain. Per the germline V gene, CDR1 is DFQATT and CDR2 is SNEGSKA (reference sequence). Trimming pared 7 bases from V and 3 bases from J, leaving 13 bases between. The CDR3 covers 13 residues. The CDR3 loop is CSVTVKSNQPQHF. In DNA form, the CDR3 reads TGCAGTGTTACGGTAAAGTCCAATCAGCCCCAGCATTTT.

The CDR3 spells CASSSTGIGKETQYF. As DNA, the CDR3 is TGCGCCAGCAGCTCTACCGGGATTGGAAAAGAGACCCAGTACTTC. The gene calls are TRBV5-1 and TRBJ2-5; tentatively, D is TRBD2 (5 bases). V dropped 3 bases and J dropped 3 bases, with 15 bases sitting between them. CDR3 length: 15 amino acids. Germline CDR1 reads SGHRS; CDR2 reads YFSETQ.

The chain joins TRBV9 to TRBJ1-1; 7 bases fit TRBD1. Germline CDR1 and CDR2: SGDLS and YYNGEE. This CDR3 has 15 amino acids. The trim removed 0 bases at V and 5 bases at J, leaving 7 bases unmatched. The CDR3 DNA reads TGTGCCAGCAGCGTAGGCCCCTGGGACAGAACTGAAGCTTTCTTT. Its protein is CASSVGPWDRTEAFF.

Judged by abundance, this clonotype is medium-sized. Here the CDR3 reads CAISESSTGVGSPLHF. The CDR3 bases are TGTGCCATCAGTGAGTCCTCGACAGGGGTGGGATCACCCCTCCACTTT. This chain uses TRBV10-3 with TRBJ1-6; 8 bases match TRBD1. Germline V lookup: CDR1 ENHRY, CDR2 SYGVKD. Unmatched junction bases numbered 8, after V lost 0 bases and J lost 10 bases. The CDR3 is 16 residues long.

This clonotype has ten or more counts. The V call is TRBV20-1, the J call TRBJ1-1; D may be TRBD1 (6 bases). Trimming removed 7 bases from V and 5 bases from J, with 14 bases in between. Germline V CDR1 and CDR2: DFQATT, SNEGSKA (reference sequence). The CDR3 spans 12 residues. CDR3 nucleotides: TGCAGTGGTAGGGACACCATTACTGAAGCTTTCTTT. Amino acid sequence: CSGRDTITEAFF.